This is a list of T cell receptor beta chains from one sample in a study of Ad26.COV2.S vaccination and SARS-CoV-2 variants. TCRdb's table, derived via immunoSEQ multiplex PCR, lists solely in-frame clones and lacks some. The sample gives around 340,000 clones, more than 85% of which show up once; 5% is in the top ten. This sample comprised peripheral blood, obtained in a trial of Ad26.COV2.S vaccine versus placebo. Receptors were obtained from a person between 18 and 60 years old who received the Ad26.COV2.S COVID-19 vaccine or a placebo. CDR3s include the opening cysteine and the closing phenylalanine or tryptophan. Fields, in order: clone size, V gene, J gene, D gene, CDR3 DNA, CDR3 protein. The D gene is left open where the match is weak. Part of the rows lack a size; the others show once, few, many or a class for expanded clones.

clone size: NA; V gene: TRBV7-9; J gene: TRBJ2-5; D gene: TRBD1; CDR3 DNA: TGTGCCAGCAGCTCAAGACAGGGGGCTTTGGAGACCCAGTACTTC; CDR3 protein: CASSSRQGALETQYF
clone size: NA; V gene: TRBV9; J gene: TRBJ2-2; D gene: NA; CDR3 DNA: TGTGCCAGCAGCGTAGGAGCTACATACACCGGGGAGCTGTTTTTT; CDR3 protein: CASSVGATYTGELFF
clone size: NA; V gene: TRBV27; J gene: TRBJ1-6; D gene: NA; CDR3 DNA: TGTGCCAGCAGTTTACAGGGAATGGGGCATTCACCCCTCCACTTT; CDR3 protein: CASSLQGMGHSPLHF
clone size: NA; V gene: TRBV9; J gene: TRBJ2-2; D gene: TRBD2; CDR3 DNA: TGTGCCAGCAGCGTAGAGACTAGCGGGACAAGCGGGGAGCTGTTTTTT; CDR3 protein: CASSVETSGTSGELFF
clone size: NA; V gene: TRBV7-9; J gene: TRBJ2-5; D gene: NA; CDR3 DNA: TGTGCCAGCAGCTTGGGGCGGAGGGAGACCCAGTACTTC; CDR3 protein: CASSLGRRETQYF
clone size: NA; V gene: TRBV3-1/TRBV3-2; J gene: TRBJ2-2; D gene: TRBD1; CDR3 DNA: TGTGCCAGCAGCCCGTCGACAGGGACCGGGGAGCTGTTTTTT; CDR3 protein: CASSPSTGTGELFF
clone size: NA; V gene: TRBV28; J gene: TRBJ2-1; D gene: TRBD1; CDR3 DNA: TGTGCCAGCAGTTCCAACCCGGACAGGGGCAATGAGCAGTTCTTC; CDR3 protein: CASSSNPDRGNEQFF
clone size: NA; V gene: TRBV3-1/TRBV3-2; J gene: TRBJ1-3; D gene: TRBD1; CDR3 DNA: TGTGCCAGCAGCCATACAGGGGGCGGAAACACCATATATTTT; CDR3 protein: CASSHTGGGNTIYF
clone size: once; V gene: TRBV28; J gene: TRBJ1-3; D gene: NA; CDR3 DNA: TGTGCCAGCAGTTCGACTGGGAGCTCTGGAAACACCATATATTTT; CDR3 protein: CASSSTGSSGNTIYF
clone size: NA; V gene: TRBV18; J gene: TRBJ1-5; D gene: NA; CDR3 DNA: TGTGCCAGCTCACTATACGGGCCTCCTAGATCATTAAATCAGCCCCAGCATTTT; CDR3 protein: CASSLYGPPRSLNQPQHF
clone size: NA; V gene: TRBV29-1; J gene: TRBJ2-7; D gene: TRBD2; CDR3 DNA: TGCAGCGTGAGCCTCCGGACTAGCGGGAGCGAGCAGTACTTC; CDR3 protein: CSVSLRTSGSEQYF
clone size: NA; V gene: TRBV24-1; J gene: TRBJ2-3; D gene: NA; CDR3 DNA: TGTGCCACCAGTGAAACTACAGATACGCAGTATTTT; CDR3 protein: CATSETTDTQYF
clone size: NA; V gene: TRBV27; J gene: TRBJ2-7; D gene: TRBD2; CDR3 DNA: TGTGCCAGCAGTGAGCGGACTAGCGGATTGTCCTACGAGCAGTACTTC; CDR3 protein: CASSERTSGLSYEQYF
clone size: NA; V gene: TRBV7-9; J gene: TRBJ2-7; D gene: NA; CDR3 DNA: TGTGCCAGCAGCTTAGAACAGGCCATCACCTACGAGCAGTACTTC; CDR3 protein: CASSLEQAITYEQYF
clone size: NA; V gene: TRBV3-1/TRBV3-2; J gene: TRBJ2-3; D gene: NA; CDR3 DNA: TGTGCCAGCAGCCAAGGTAGGGCAGATACGCAGTATTTT; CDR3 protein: CASSQGRADTQYF
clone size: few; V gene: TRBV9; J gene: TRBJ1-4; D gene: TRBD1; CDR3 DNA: TGTGCCAGCAGCCTCCGGACAGGGGAAGGATTCAGTGAAAAACTGTTTTTT; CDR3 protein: CASSLRTGEGFSEKLFF
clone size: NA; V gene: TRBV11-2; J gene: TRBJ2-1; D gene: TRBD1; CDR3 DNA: TGTGCCAGCAGCGTAGACAGGGGGTCCTACAATGAGCAGTTCTTC; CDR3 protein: CASSVDRGSYNEQFF
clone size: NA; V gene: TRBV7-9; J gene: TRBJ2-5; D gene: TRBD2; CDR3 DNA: TGTGCCAGCAGCTTTCCGGGACTAGCGGGAACCCAAGAGACCCAGTACTTC; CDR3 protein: CASSFPGLAGTQETQYF
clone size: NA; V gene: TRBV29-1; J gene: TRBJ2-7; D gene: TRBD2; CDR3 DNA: TGCAGCGTCGGTAGACTAGCGGGGGACGAGCAGTACTTC; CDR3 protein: CSVGRLAGDEQYF
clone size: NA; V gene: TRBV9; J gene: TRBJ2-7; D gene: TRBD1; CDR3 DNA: TGTGCCAGCAGCGTTCGGGACAGTTTTTTGTACGAGCAGTACTTC; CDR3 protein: CASSVRDSFLYEQYF
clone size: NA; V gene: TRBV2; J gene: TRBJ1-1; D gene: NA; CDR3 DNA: TGTGCCAGCAGTAAGATGAACACTGAAGCTTTCTTT; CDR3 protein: CASSKMNTEAFF
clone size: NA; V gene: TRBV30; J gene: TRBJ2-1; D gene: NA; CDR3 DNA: TGTGCCTGGAAGGGCAACAGCGCCTCCTACAATGAGCAGTTCTTC; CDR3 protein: CAWKGNSASYNEQFF
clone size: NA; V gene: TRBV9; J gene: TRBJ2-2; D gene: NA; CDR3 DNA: TGTGCCAGCAGTATAGGGACCGGGGAGCTGTTTTTT; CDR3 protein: CASSIGTGELFF
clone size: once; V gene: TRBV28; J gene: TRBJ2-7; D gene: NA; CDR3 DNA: TGTGCCAGCATGGGCTCGGACTACGAGCAGTACTTC; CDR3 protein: CASMGSDYEQYF
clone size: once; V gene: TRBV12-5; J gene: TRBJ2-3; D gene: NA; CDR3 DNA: TGTGCTAGTGTGGCGGCAGGAGGCACAGATACGCAGTATTTT; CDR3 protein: CASVAAGGTDTQYF
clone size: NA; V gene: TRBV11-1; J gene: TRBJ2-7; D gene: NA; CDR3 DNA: TGTGCCAGCAGCTTTTTACAGGGCTACGAGCAGTACTTC; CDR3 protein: CASSFLQGYEQYF
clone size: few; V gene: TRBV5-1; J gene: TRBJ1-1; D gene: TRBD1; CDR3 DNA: TGCGCCAGCAGCTTGTTGGGACAGATACAGAACACTGAAGCTTTCTTT; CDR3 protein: CASSLLGQIQNTEAFF
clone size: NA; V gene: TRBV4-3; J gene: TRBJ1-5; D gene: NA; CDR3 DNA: TGCGCCAGCAGCCAAGATACCGGGACAAACAATCAGCCCCAGCATTTT; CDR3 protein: CASSQDTGTNNQPQHF
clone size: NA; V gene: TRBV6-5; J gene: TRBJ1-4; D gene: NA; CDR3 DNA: TGTGCCAGCAGCTCCACGGTCCCGACTAATGAAAAACTGTTTTTT; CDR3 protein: CASSSTVPTNEKLFF
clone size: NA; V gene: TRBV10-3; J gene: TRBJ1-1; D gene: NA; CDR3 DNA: TGTGCCATCAAAGGACAGACTAACACTGAAGCTTTCTTT; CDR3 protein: CAIKGQTNTEAFF
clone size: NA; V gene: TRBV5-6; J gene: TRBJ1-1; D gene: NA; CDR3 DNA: TGTGCCAGCAGCTCTACAGGAACGAACACTGAAGCTTTCTTT; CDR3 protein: CASSSTGTNTEAFF
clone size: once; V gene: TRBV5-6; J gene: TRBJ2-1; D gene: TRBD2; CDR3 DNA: TGTGCCAGCAGCTTGGTGCCGGGAGGGCTGTTCTTC; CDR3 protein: CASSLVPGGLFF
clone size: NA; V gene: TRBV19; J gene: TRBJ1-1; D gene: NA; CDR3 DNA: TGTGCCAGTATGCAATATCAGGGGACGGTGAACACTGAAGCTTTCTTT; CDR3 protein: CASMQYQGTVNTEAFF
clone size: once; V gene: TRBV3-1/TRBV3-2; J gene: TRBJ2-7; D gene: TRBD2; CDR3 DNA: TGTGCCAGCAGCCATGCCTCGGGGGTGCGGGAGCGTTCCTACGAGCAGTACTTC; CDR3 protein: CASSHASGVRERSYEQYF
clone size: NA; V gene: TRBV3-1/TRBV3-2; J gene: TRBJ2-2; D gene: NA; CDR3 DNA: TGTGCCAGCAGCCCTTATGGAGTGTCGAACACCGGGGAGCTGTTTTTT; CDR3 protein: CASSPYGVSNTGELFF
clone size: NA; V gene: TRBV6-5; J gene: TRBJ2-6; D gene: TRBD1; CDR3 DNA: TGTGCCAGCAGGACAGGGAGCTCTGGGGCCAACGTCCTGACTTTC; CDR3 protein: CASRTGSSGANVLTF
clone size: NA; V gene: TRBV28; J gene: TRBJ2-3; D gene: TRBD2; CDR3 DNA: TGTGCCAGCAGTTCCACGGGGGGGGGCACAGATACGCAGTATTTT; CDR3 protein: CASSSTGGGTDTQYF